This T cell receptor (beta chain) came from a study of T cell repertoires in cytomegalovirus infection. As for the study in general: As its CMV epitopes, the study selected recently identified HLA-C-restricted and well-studied HLA-B-restricted targets. CMV infection plus the matching HLA type was flagged by public TCR beta signatures. Study-wide points: Ex vivo responses were dominated by HLA-C-restricted CMV-specific TCR beta clonotypes.

The CDR3 loop spans 16 amino acids. V was pared by 7 bases and J by 5 bases, with 20 bases between. Germline loops: CDR1 LNHDA, CDR2 SQIVND (reference sequence). TCRdb used MiXCR to reprocess the reads, holding one entry per CDR3 protein. In the table there are 570,000 or so distinct CDR3 sequences, over 35% of which are singletons. As for this clonotype: Antigen specificity is unknown.

The V call is TRBV19, the J call TRBJ1-4; a weak D match, TRBD1 (5 bases). This sequence originates from a human donor in good health (CMV status not recorded). Some clones in this sample may be carry-over from other donors' samples. Sequences were derived from cultured PBMCs, sampled from culture after CMV antigen stimulation. The CDR3 protein is CASTLGRPNRNEKLFF. The CDR3 nucleotides are TGTGCCAGTACCCTGGGACGGCCAAATCGGAATGAAAAACTGTTTTTT.